Shown below are 9 T cell receptor beta chains from a single sample sequenced in a study of blood T cell repertoires in COVID-19. Data came from immunoSEQ multiplex PCR; TCRdb stores just in-frame clones and leaves some out. The sample lists around 250,000 clones; 90% were seen once. Sequenced material: peripheral blood. These TCRs come from a woman aged 60-75 years with COVID-19, enrolled during active disease.

V usage is TRBV7-3 and J usage is TRBJ2-2, with a weak D call TRBD2 (6 bases). The V gene's germline CDR1 is SGHTA and CDR2 FQGTGA. V was pared by 5 bases and J by 6 bases, with 10 bases between. The length of the CDR3 is 13 residues. The CDR3 is CASSPGRPGELFF. The CDR3 region has the DNA TGTGCCAGCAGCCCAGGGAGGCCCGGGGAGCTGTTTTTT.

The chain combines TRBV20-1 with TRBJ2-7; 10 positions agree with TRBD1. This CDR3 contains 14 residues. Losses at the gene ends were 3 bases for V and 5 bases for J; bases not matched to a gene: 7. Germline CDR1 and CDR2: DFQATT and SNEGSKA (reference sequence). CDR3 in DNA: TGCAGTGCTAGTCAGGGACAGGGGTTAAACGAGCAGTACTTC. Its protein is CSASQGQGLNEQYF.

The rearrangement uses TRBV7-2 and TRBJ1-6, with TRBD1 identical over 8 bases. The CDR3 has 16 residues. With V trimmed by 5 bases and J by 8 bases, 11 bases remained unmatched. CDR1 and CDR2 (germline): SGHTA, FQGNSA. This chain's CDR3 is CASSKGQGQNYSPLHF. The DNA for the CDR3 is TGTGCCAGCAGCAAAGGACAGGGCCAAAATTATTCACCCCTCCACTTT.

Points on this clone: Distinct nucleotide sequences in the sample also encode this CDR3. The chain has TRBV5-4 and TRBJ1-4, with 9 nucleotides matching TRBD1. V was clipped by 2 bases and J by 5 bases; unmatched bases: 4. Germline V lookup: CDR1 SGHNT, CDR2 YYREEE (reference sequence). The CDR3 runs to 15 residues. As DNA, the CDR3 is TGTGCCAGCAGCTTCAGACAGGGGGGGAATGAAAAACTGTTTTTT. Encoded protein: CASSFRQGGNEKLFF. Using reference TRBV5-4 and TRBJ1-4 for the parts outside the CDR3, the full variable domain is ETGVTQSPTHLIKTRGQQVTLRCSSQSGHNTVSWYQQALGQGPQFIFQYYREEENGRGNFPPRFSGLQFPNYSSELNVNALELDDSALYLCASSFRQGGNEKLFFGSGTQLSVL.

The chain is built from TRBV6-2 or TRBV6-3 and TRBJ1-5, with no clear D. This CDR3 is built from 19 residues. Germline CDR1 is MNHEY and CDR2 is SVGEGT. Trimming cost V 3 bases and J 4 bases, with 25 bases left between them. As DNA, the CDR3 is TGTGCCAGCAGTTATTGGATGGTACACGGGTCAAACCTTAATCAGCCCCAGCATTTT. This translates into CASSYWMVHGSNLNQPQHF.

V is TRBV19 and J is TRBJ1-6, with 8 bases matching TRBD1. There are 16 residues in the CDR3. CDR1 and CDR2 from the germline V gene are LNHDA and SQIVND (reference sequence). After removal of 4 bases from V and 3 bases from J, the junction contained 5 bases not matched to a gene. CDR3 residues: CASSTGQGLYNSPLHF. CDR3 coding DNA: TGTGCCAGTAGTACAGGACAGGGCCTCTATAATTCACCCCTCCACTTT. The variable domain in full, with the rest retrieved from reference TRBV19 and TRBJ1-6, is DGGITQSPKYLFRKEGQNVTLSCEQNLNHDAMYWYRQDPGQGLRLIYYSQIVNDFQKGDIAEGYSVSREKKESFPLTVTSAQKNPTAFYLCASSTGQGLYNSPLHFGNGTRLTVT.

The genes are TRBV6-2 or TRBV6-3 and TRBJ1-1; D gene uncertain. From germline, CDR1 is MNHEY and CDR2 SVGEGT. This CDR3 region has 12 residues. V lost 0 bases and J lost 8, with 7 bases in between. The CDR3 region is CASSYSVREAFF. The DNA of the CDR3 is TGTGCCAGCAGTTACTCGGTCAGGGAAGCTTTCTTT.

V is TRBV7-2 and J is TRBJ1-1; 7 positions match TRBD1. Germline values: CDR1 SGHTA, CDR2 FQGNSA. The length of the CDR3 is 14 residues. V lost 6 bases to trimming and J lost 0 bases; unmatched junction nucleotides: 4. The CDR3 here is CASSWDRVNTEAFF. The CDR3 DNA reads as TGTGCCAGCAGTTGGGACAGAGTGAACACTGAAGCTTTCTTT. The whole variable domain, remainder taken from reference TRBV7-2 and TRBJ1-1, is GAGVSQSPSNKVTEKGKDVELRCDPISGHTALYWYRQSLGQGLEFLIYFQGNSAPDKSGLPSDRFSAERTGGSVSTLTIQRTQQEDSAVYLCASSWDRVNTEAFFGQGTRLTVV.

The chain joins TRBV27 to TRBJ1-3; 8 bases align to TRBD1. CDR3 size: 15 residues. The trim removed 4 bases at V and 4 bases at J, leaving 6 bases unmatched. CDR1 is MNHEY, CDR2 SMNVEV, per germline (reference sequence). CDR3 in DNA: TGTGCCAGCAGTTATCAGGGGGCATCAGGAAACACCATATATTTT. Amino acids: CASSYQGASGNTIYF.